This T cell receptor (beta chain) is drawn from a study of identifying expanded T cells in peripheral blood. Worth noting for this clone: As yet, its antigen is unknown.

During the collection period, no donor immune events like infections were recorded. Whole-study findings and limits: Roughly 1.2 clones differed between technical replicates, versus approximately 17 and 20 over time. Clone count variance between roughly two-week samples rose with total template count.

Using immunoSEQ multiplex PCR, the repertoire was profiled, and TCRdb retains in-frame clones only, with some absent. The data hold 95,000 to 150,000 clones, with 84% observed a single time. In germline, CDR1 is MGHRA, CDR2 YSYEKL. The CDR3 totals 16 residues. Between the trimmed V and J ends, which lost 1 base and 6 bases, there was a span of 15 bases. The chain uses TRBV4-1 and TRBJ2-2; D may be TRBD1 (6 bases). The sequencing sample was made of blood. This clonotype was sampled from a person aged 18-70 years in good health. CDR3 sequence reads: CASSQVMGTPPGELFF. The CDR3 DNA sequence: TGCGCCAGCAGCCAAGTCATGGGGACACCCCCCGGGGAGCTGTTTTTT.